What follows are 25 T cell receptor beta chains derived from one specimen sequenced in a study of blood T cells in healthy people across ages. The authors ran a second PCR of about 7 to 12 cycles using a sample-barcoded 5' primer and a J-beta primer mix. TCRdb recomputed calls from the 5' RACE reads with MiXCR, one row per CDR3 protein. The table records roughly 800,000 distinct CDR3 sequences, 25% to 30% of them present only once. These data were also filed under a second study, of T cells of mothers and their children.

The sample taken for sequencing was blood. The receptor source for this set is a boy between 10 and 17 years old in good health.

This clonotype was seen more than once but under ten times. V usage is TRBV6-6 and J usage is TRBJ2-5, with D tentatively TRBD1 (5 bases). The germline gives CDR1 MNHNY, CDR2 SVGAGI (reference sequence). Trimming took off 6 bases at V and 0 bases at J, with 8 bases between the two ends. This CDR3 comprises 13 residues. In DNA form, the CDR3 reads TGTGCCAGCAGGCAGGGTAACCAAGAGACCCAGTACTTC. This translates into CASRQGNQETQYF.

CDR3 loop: CASSLAESLSQETQYF. The CDR3 coding sequence is TGTGCCAGCAGCTTAGCTGAATCTTTGAGCCAGGAGACCCAGTACTTC. The V gene is TRBV7-2, the J gene TRBJ2-5, with D unclear. Germline V gives CDR1 SGHTA, CDR2 FQGNSA. With 0 bases removed from V and 5 bases from J, the gap between germline ends came to 16 bases. The CDR3 covers 16 residues.

The chain carries TRBV7-6 and TRBJ2-7; maybe TRBD1 (5 bases). V was clipped by 2 bases and J by 5 bases, with 19 bases between them. The CDR3 is 16 residues long. Germline CDR1 reads SGHVS; CDR2 reads FNYEAQ. As DNA, the CDR3 is TGTGCCAGCAGCTTAAGCCCCTTTCCCAGGGCCGACGAGCAGTACTTC. Protein product: CASSLSPFPRADEQYF.

This sequence joins TRBV20-1 and TRBJ1-3, with 9 bases aligning to TRBD1. The CDR3 consists of 16 residues. V lost 5 bases and J lost 0; bases outside the gene matches: 8. Per germline, CDR1 DFQATT and CDR2 SNEGSKA (reference sequence). Here the CDR3 reads CSAYIGQGSSGNTIYF. The CDR3 DNA reads as TGCAGTGCTTACATCGGACAGGGGAGCTCTGGAAACACCATATATTTT.

The rearrangement links TRBV25-1 to TRBJ1-2; D may be TRBD1 (5 bases). Germline V CDR1 and CDR2: MGHDK, SYGVNS. CDR3 length: 18 amino acids. Trimming cost V 0 bases and J 5 bases, with 22 bases left between them. CDR3 nucleotide sequence: TGTGCCAGCAGTGAATATATCGGCGTAGGGGCCTCGGCGTATGGCTACACCTTC. Translated: CASSEYIGVGASAYGYTF.

This clonotype was seen a handful of times. The chain has TRBV5-1 and TRBJ1-6; maybe TRBD1 (6 bases). The CDR3 runs 15 residues. Germline lookup yields CDR1 SGHRS and CDR2 YFSETQ. V was clipped by 2 bases and J by 7 bases, with 13 bases between them. DNA for the CDR3: TGCGCCAGCAGCTTTGACAGGTCGGACAATTCACCCCTCCACTTT. It specifies CASSFDRSDNSPLHF.

This chain uses TRBV9 with TRBJ2-1, with no clear D. Trimming stripped 4 bases from V and 3 bases from J, with 14 bases between. The CDR3 is made up of 15 amino acids. In germline, CDR1 is SGDLS, CDR2 YYNGEE. The CDR3 region is CASSPRLALYNEQFF. The CDR3 DNA sequence: TGTGCCAGCAGCCCCCGGCTCGCTCTCTACAATGAGCAGTTCTTC.

The chain recombines TRBV19 with TRBJ2-7, with 7 bases identical to TRBD1. With 9 bases clipped from V and 6 bases from J, the junction kept 17 bases outside the gene matches. The CDR3 has 15 residues. The V gene's germline CDR1 is LNHDA and CDR2 SQIVND (reference sequence). The CDR3 sequence: CASKSLHDRAFEQYF. The CDR3 coding sequence is TGTGCCAGCAAAAGCTTACACGACAGGGCGTTCGAGCAGTACTTC. Variable domain in full (rest from reference TRBV19 and TRBJ2-7): DGGITQSPKYLFRKEGQNVTLSCEQNLNHDAMYWYRQDPGQGLRLIYYSQIVNDFQKGDIAEGYSVSREKKESFPLTVTSAQKNPTAFYLCASKSLHDRAFEQYFGPGTRLTVT.

This chain links TRBV5-1 with TRBJ2-2; D gene unclear. This CDR3 is built from 18 residues. Germline V gene data show CDR1 as SGHRS and CDR2 as YFSETQ. The V end was cut by 3 bases, the J end by 4 bases, with 22 bases between. The CDR3 DNA is TGCGCCAGCAGCTCCCGAGGCCCAGACCTTCGAGGCACCGGGGAGCTGTTTTTT. This sequence encodes CASSSRGPDLRGTGELFF.

This clonotype was seen a handful of times. The chain has TRBV9 and TRBJ2-1, with 8 bases aligning to TRBD1. Germline V gene data show CDR1 as SGDLS and CDR2 as YYNGEE. The CDR3 contains 15 residues. The ends lost 4 bases at V and 6 bases at J; junction bases unmatched: 9. CDR3 sequence: CASSPTSTGGNEQFF. In DNA, the CDR3 is TGTGCCAGCAGCCCGACTTCAACAGGGGGCAATGAGCAGTTCTTC.

In its sample, this clonotype was seen a few times. This chain connects TRBV4-1 to TRBJ2-5; 7 nucleotides line up with TRBD2. Losses at the gene ends were 0 bases for V and 5 bases for J; bases not matched to a gene: 15. Germline lookup yields CDR1 MGHRA and CDR2 YSYEKL. This CDR3 has 18 amino acids. CDR3 sequence (DNA): TGCGCCAGCAGCCAAGAAAAGGCGGGGGACGGGGTCTGGGAGACCCAGTACTTC. It codes for CASSQEKAGDGVWETQYF.

This clonotype was seen more than once but under ten times. V and J are TRBV6-6 and TRBJ2-7; TRBD1 might be the D (6 bases). V lost 4 bases and J 2 bases, leaving 15 bases between the germline ends. CDR1 is MNHNY and CDR2 is SVGAGI in the germline V gene (reference sequence). The CDR3 contains 15 residues. The CDR3: CASSSERQETYEQYF. CDR3 bases: TGTGCCAGCAGTTCTGAGCGACAGGAAACCTACGAGCAGTACTTC.

A few counts support this clonotype. V and J are TRBV4-1 and TRBJ2-7; no clear D gene. With 0 bases removed from V and 11 bases from J, the gap between germline ends came to 11 bases. The CDR3 has 12 amino acids. Germline V gene lookup returns CDR1 MGHRA and CDR2 YSYEKL. The CDR3 reads CASSQDEILKYF. The CDR3, as DNA: TGCGCCAGCAGCCAAGACGAGATATTAAAGTACTTC.

This clonotype has more than one count but fewer than ten. The chain joins TRBV20-1 to TRBJ2-1, with D tentatively TRBD1 (6 bases). CDR1 and CDR2 (germline): DFQATT, SNEGSKA (reference sequence). The ends were cut back, 5 bases at V and 4 bases at J, with 12 bases in the middle. The CDR3 totals 13 residues. The CDR3 loop reads CSARTVDYNEQFF. The CDR3 DNA sequence: TGCAGTGCTCGGACAGTAGATTACAATGAGCAGTTCTTC.

The V call is TRBV12-3 or TRBV12-4, the J call TRBJ1-5, with TRBD1 as a possible D gene (6 bases). V was shortened by 2 bases and J by 9 bases, with 17 bases between the two germline ends. This CDR3 is 15 amino acids long. DNA of the CDR3: TGTGCCAGCAGTTTATACAGGGCCTTCGATTCGCCCCAGCATTTT. This encodes CASSLYRAFDSPQHF.

This chain joins TRBV5-1 and TRBJ2-3; 11 bases agree with TRBD1. The CDR3 has 14 residues. The trim removed 6 bases at V and 5 bases at J, leaving 5 bases unmatched. Germline CDR1 reads SGHRS; CDR2 reads YFSETQ. The CDR3 DNA is TGCGCCAGCAACCTAGGGACAGGGGGAGATACGCAGTATTTT. It is translated as CASNLGTGGDTQYF.

This clonotype was detected a few times. The genes are TRBV5-4 and TRBJ2-5; 7 bases fit TRBD1. The J segment lost 1 base and the V segment lost 2 bases, leaving 5 bases of the junction unmatched. CDR1 is SGHNT, CDR2 YYREEE, per germline (reference sequence). This CDR3 is built from 15 residues. The CDR3, as DNA: TGTGCCAGCAGCTTCGAGGGGGCGCCCCAAGAGACCCAGTACTTC. Its protein is CASSFEGAPQETQYF.

The chain uses TRBV20-1 and TRBJ2-1; 7 bases align to TRBD2. CDR1 is DFQATT and CDR2 is SNEGSKA in the germline V gene (reference sequence). V was pared by 8 bases and J by 10 bases, with 5 bases of the junction left unmatched. This CDR3 spans 10 amino acids. This chain's CDR3 is CSLDGGEQFF. The DNA for the CDR3 is TGCAGTCTAGACGGGGGGGAGCAGTTCTTC.

This chain links TRBV12-3 or TRBV12-4 with TRBJ2-3; D call uncertain. The CDR3 runs 11 residues. Trimming pared 3 bases from V and 6 bases from J, leaving 4 bases between. This chain's CDR3 is CASSLWDTQYF. In DNA form, the CDR3 reads TGTGCCAGCAGTTTGTGGGATACGCAGTATTTT.

Only a few counts were recorded for this clonotype. The CDR3 DNA reads TGCGCCAGCAGCTTGGGACAGGCCCTGGGGGCTTTCTTT. Translation gives CASSLGQALGAFF. The genes are TRBV5-1 and TRBJ1-1; possible D gene TRBD1, 6 bases. This CDR3 comprises 13 residues. The germline gives CDR1 SGHRS, CDR2 YFSETQ. V lost 0 bases to trimming and J lost 11 bases, with 14 bases between them.

The chain carries TRBV7-2 and TRBJ2-1; D gene uncertain. Judging by the DNA end, TRBJ2-5 fits better; the J call may be wrong. The CDR3 has 13 residues. Germline CDR1 SGHTA, CDR2 FQGNSA. CDR3: CASSLRNGETQYF. The CDR3 DNA reads as TGTGCCAGCAGCTTACGAAACGGCGAGACCCAGTACTTC.

In its sample, this clonotype was seen a few times. The chain is built from TRBV27 and TRBJ2-4; 13 bases match TRBD2. The J segment lost 3 bases and the V segment lost 5 bases, leaving 13 bases of the junction unmatched. Looked up from germline, CDR1 is MNHEY and CDR2 is SMNVEV (reference sequence). This CDR3 spans 19 amino acids. The CDR3 DNA reads as TGTGCCAGCAGTCCAACCTGGACTAGCGGGGGACTAGGCAAAAACATTCAGTACTTC. It specifies CASSPTWTSGGLGKNIQYF.

This clonotype was observed a handful of times. This rearrangement joins TRBV4-1 to TRBJ2-7; tentatively, D is TRBD1 or TRBD2 (6 bases each). Germline CDR1 MGHRA, CDR2 YSYEKL. The CDR3 extends over 15 amino acids. V gave up 1 base and J gave up 5 bases, with 15 bases separating them. The DNA for the CDR3 is TGCGCCAGCAGCCAAGGACCGGGGGCAAGAGACGAGCAGTACTTC. This encodes CASSQGPGARDEQYF.

The chain employs TRBV12-3 or TRBV12-4 and TRBJ1-5; 11 bases are shared with TRBD1. The CDR3 runs 16 residues. V shed 1 base, J shed 6 bases, and the junction held 5 bases outside the gene matches. This CDR3 is CASSLEGTGGFQPQHF. The CDR3 nucleotides read TGTGCCAGCAGTTTAGAGGGGACAGGGGGATTTCAGCCCCAGCATTTT.

This chain links TRBV7-9 with TRBJ1-2, with a weak D call TRBD1 (5 bases). CDR1 and CDR2 from the germline V gene are SEHNR and FQNEAQ (reference sequence). This CDR3 has 15 amino acids. V was clipped by 5 bases and J by 3 bases, with 16 bases between them. CDR3 amino acids: CASSLSAGVDYGYTF. CDR3 coding DNA: TGTGCCAGCAGCCTATCGGCGGGGGTAGACTATGGCTACACCTTC. The full variable domain, in which reference TRBV7-9 and TRBJ1-2 provide the parts outside the CDR3, is DTGVSQNPRHKITKRGQNVTFRCDPISEHNRLYWYRQTLGQGPEFLTYFQNEAQLEKSRLLSDRFSAERPKGSFSTLEIQRTEQGDSAMYLCASSLSAGVDYGYTFGSGTRLTVV.